This T cell receptor (beta chain) is drawn from a study of T cells of healthy individuals. TCRdb called the 5' RACE reads again in MiXCR, with one record for every CDR3 protein. The table has about 100,000 distinct CDR3 sequences, roughly a sixth seen once. Trimming pared 4 bases from V and 10 bases from J, leaving 18 bases between. The CDR3 sequence is 14 residues long. CDR1 SGHRS and CDR2 YFSETQ come from the germline V gene. The V call is TRBV5-1, the J call TRBJ2-1; possibly TRBD1 for D (6 bases). This clonotype was obtained from a human donor in good health. Here the CDR3 DNA reads TGCGCCAGCAGCCCGACGGCTTCTCAGGGGGAGCAGTTCTTC. It yields the protein CASSPTASQGEQFF.